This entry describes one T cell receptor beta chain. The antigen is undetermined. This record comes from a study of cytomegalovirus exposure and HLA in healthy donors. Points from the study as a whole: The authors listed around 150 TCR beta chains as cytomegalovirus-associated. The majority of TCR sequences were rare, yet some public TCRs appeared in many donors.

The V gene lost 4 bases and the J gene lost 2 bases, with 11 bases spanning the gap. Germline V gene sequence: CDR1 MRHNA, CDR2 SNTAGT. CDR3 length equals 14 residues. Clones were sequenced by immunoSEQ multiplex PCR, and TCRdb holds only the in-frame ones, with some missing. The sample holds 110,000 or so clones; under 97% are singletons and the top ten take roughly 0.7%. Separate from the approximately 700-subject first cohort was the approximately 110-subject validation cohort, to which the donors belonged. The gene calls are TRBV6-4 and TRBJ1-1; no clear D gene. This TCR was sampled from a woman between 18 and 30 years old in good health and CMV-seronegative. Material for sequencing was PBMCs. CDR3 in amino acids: CASSVAVGNTEAFF. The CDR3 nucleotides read TGTGCCAGCAGTGTAGCCGTGGGTAACACTGAAGCTTTCTTT.